This TCR beta chain was captured by sequencing in a study of T cells after yellow fever vaccination. Study-wide background: Preparation of the low-cell-number fractions used SMART-Seq v4 Ultra Low Input.

TCRdb re-derived calls from the 5' RACE reads in MiXCR, one entry per CDR3 protein. The repertoire holds hundreds of thousands of distinct CDR3 sequences, with approximately 12% as singletons. This clonotype was picked up a small number of times. Germline V gives CDR1 MNHEY, CDR2 SVGAGI. The germline V and J ends were trimmed by 4 bases and 2 bases, with 14 bases remaining between them. CDR3 length: 15 amino acids. The chain carries TRBV6-5 and TRBJ1-2; D is unresolved. Here the sequenced sample was PBMCs, taken on the day of the yellow fever booster vaccination. This receptor was obtained from a man aged 30 to 39 who received the YFV17D yellow fever vaccine. CDR3 coding DNA: TGTGCCAGCAGTTTTCGCGGAGGGCTAAACTATGGCTACACCTTC. The encoded protein is CASSFRGGLNYGYTF.